This T cell receptor (beta chain) was found in a study of blood T cell repertoires in COVID-19. Trimming cost V 4 bases and J 3 bases; bases outside gene matches: 8. The germline V gene has CDR1 SNHLY and CDR2 FYNNEI. The CDR3 spans 15 residues. The assay was immunoSEQ multiplex PCR, and TCRdb's table has in-frame clones only and misses some. Here the sample spans approximately 220,000 clones, approximately 86% being singletons. The receptor was isolated from a woman between 25 and 40 years old who had been exposed to COVID-19. The source material was PBMCs or T cells enriched from blood (not recorded which). The V and J genes are TRBV2 and TRBJ1-1; 7 bases map to TRBD1. The CDR3: CASSATGMSYTEAFF. The CDR3 nucleotides read TGTGCCAGCAGTGCGACAGGGATGAGTTACACTGAAGCTTTCTTT.